These T cell receptor beta chains were read from a single sample in a study of shared clonotypes between healthy human individuals. Produced via immunoSEQ multiplex PCR; TCRdb's table is partial and in-frame only. The sample lists roughly 1,100,000 clones, roughly 80% occurring once. Sequencing was done on a sample of memory CD4+ T cells sorted from blood. The origin of the receptors is a man in his late teens or twenties in good health. CDR3s include the opening cysteine and the closing phenylalanine or tryptophan. D genes are given only for firm matches. Where a row states a size, it is once, few, many or the class of an expanded clone; other rows omit it.

v_call	d_call	clone_size	j_call	cdr3_aa	cdr3_nt
TRBV7-8	TRBD2	-	TRBJ2-1	CASSLDPDRNRLAGGNEQFF	TGTGCCAGCAGCTTAGATCCCGATCGAAACCGACTAGCGGGAGGCAATGAGCAGTTCTTC
TRBV7-2	-	-	TRBJ2-7	CASSLEASGRRSYEQYF	TGTGCCAGCAGCTTAGAAGCGAGTGGAAGACGGTCGTACGAGCAGTACTTC
TRBV2	-	-	TRBJ1-4	CASSDLFRHGEKLFF	TGTGCCAGCAGTGACTTATTCCGTCACGGGGAAAAACTGTTTTTT
TRBV4-3	-	-	TRBJ2-1	CASSQDAYGRNYNEQFF	TGCGCCAGCAGCCAAGATGCTTATGGGAGGAACTACAATGAGCAGTTCTTC
TRBV7-2	-	-	TRBJ2-3	CASAQGGGDITDTQYF	TGTGCCAGCGCCCAAGGAGGGGGGGACATAACAGATACGCAGTATTTT
TRBV6-5	TRBD1	-	TRBJ2-7	CASTSPGQGYEQYF	TGTGCCAGCACCTCGCCGGGACAGGGCTACGAGCAGTACTTC
TRBV7-9	-	-	TRBJ1-6	CASRFGQNSNSPLHF	TGTGCCAGCAGATTCGGACAAAACAGCAATTCACCCCTCCACTTT
TRBV5-1	TRBD1	once	TRBJ1-1	CASSLEAGGRNTEAFF	TGCGCCAGCAGCTTGGAGGCAGGGGGCAGGAACACTGAAGCTTTCTTT
TRBV2	TRBD1	once	TRBJ2-7	CASTGQGYEQYF	TGTGCCAGTACGGGACAGGGGTACGAGCAGTACTTC
TRBV19	TRBD2	-	TRBJ2-3	CASSPPGEGNTDTQYF	TGTGCCAGTAGTCCACCCGGGGAGGGGAACACAGATACGCAGTATTTT
TRBV19	TRBD1	-	TRBJ2-7	CASRPGQGSEQYF	TGTGCCAGTAGGCCGGGACAGGGCTCCGAGCAGTACTTC
TRBV7-2	-	-	TRBJ1-5	CASSLEPGLGNQPQHF	TGTGCCAGCAGCTTAGAACCGGGATTAGGGAATCAGCCCCAGCATTTT
TRBV6-5	TRBD1	-	TRBJ1-1	CASSYRGRLNTEAFF	TGTGCCAGCAGTTATAGGGGGCGCTTGAACACTGAAGCTTTCTTT
TRBV4-3	-	few	TRBJ2-1	CASSQGAGSYNEQFF	TGCGCCAGCAGCCAAGGGGCGGGCTCCTACAATGAGCAGTTCTTC
TRBV18	-	-	TRBJ1-1	CASSPLANTEAFF	TGTGCCAGCTCACCCTTGGCGAACACTGAAGCTTTCTTT
TRBV7-2	-	-	TRBJ2-2	CASSLVRGPLPGELFF	TGTGCCAGCAGCTTAGTCAGGGGTCCCCTTCCCGGGGAGCTGTTTTTT
TRBV2	TRBD1	-	TRBJ1-2	CASSATGVGGYTF	TGTGCCAGCAGCGCAACAGGGGTGGGCGGCTACACCTTC
TRBV5-6	-	-	TRBJ2-3	CASSSGASTQYF	TGTGCCAGCAGCTCGGGGGCCTCTACGCAGTATTTT
TRBV5-1	TRBD1	-	TRBJ2-1	CASSLRDRQFF	TGCGCCAGCAGCTTGAGGGACAGACAGTTCTTC
TRBV5-5	-	many	TRBJ1-6	CASSLATVGNSPLHF	TGTGCCAGCAGCTTGGCCACGGTTGGTAATTCACCCCTCCACTTT
TRBV2	TRBD1	-	TRBJ1-2	CASISVSDRAYGYTF	TGTGCCAGCATAAGTGTGTCTGACAGGGCCTATGGCTACACCTTC
TRBV7-2	-	-	TRBJ2-2	CASSLLRTAGELFF	TGTGCCAGCAGCTTACTAAGGACAGCCGGGGAGCTGTTTTTT
TRBV4-2	TRBD2	-	TRBJ2-5	CASSSGGAGSGDQYF	TGTGCCAGCAGCTCCGGGGGGGCGGGCTCAGGGGACCAGTACTTC